This T cell receptor beta chain was retrieved from a study of CD8+ T cells in alopecia areata. Study-wide background: Tofacitinib treatment spanned 6 to 18 months, with 6 months off drug afterward. Study outcomes and limitations: Higher clonality than in normal scalp was seen in lesional scalp, especially alopecia totalis/universalis. Scalp sequencing captures resident alphabeta T cells of normal skin too.

In this sample, this clone turned up a few times. The antigen remains unidentified. CDR1 is SQVTM, CDR2 ANQGSEA, per germline. The V segment lost 6 bases and the J segment 7 bases; nucleotides outside the gene matches: 3. CDR3 length: 12 residues. RNA extraction and reverse transcription yielded cDNA as sequencing template. Clones were read by immunoSEQ multiplex PCR, and TCRdb kept only the in-frame ones, dropping some. The table shows over 200,000 clones, with 50% to 70% occurring only once. Individuals with alopecia areata gave both lesional scalp punch biopsies and peripheral blood for collection. This receptor was obtained from a human donor with alopecia areata. The V and J genes are TRBV29-1 and TRBJ1-6; 7 bases agree with TRBD1. The sample in question was CD4+ T cells sorted from blood, obtained at week 0. The CDR3 spells CSVGQRNSPLHF. In DNA, the CDR3 is TGCAGCGTGGGACAGAGGAATTCACCCCTCCACTTT.